The source of this TCR beta chain is a study of graft-versus-host responses after intestinal transplantation. For the study at large: Transplants were multivisceral, liver-intestinal, or isolated intestinal.

Study-level points and caveats: Early post-transplant falls in HvG clones accompanied the peak levels of circulating GvH clones. Detected in recipient marrow were GvH clones, some of which were first observed in ileum or blood.

Assay: immunoSEQ multiplex PCR; the TCRdb copy retains only in-frame clones and omits some. The data hold around 110,000 clones, with 90% observed a single time. Regarding this clone: Antigen unknown.

The CDR3 length is 16 residues. Germline V gene lookup returns CDR1 GTSNPN and CDR2 SVGIG (reference sequence). The V and J ends lost 0 bases and 3 bases, in that order; junction bases with no gene match: 5. The chain employs TRBV30 and TRBJ1-4, with 9 bases fitting TRBD1. The sequence was obtained from a human donor who received an intestinal transplant. This specimen consisted of unstimulated CD4+ T cells sorted from spleen or lymph node cells, obtained before intestinal transplant. In DNA form, the CDR3 reads TGTGCCTGGAGTGTACACAGGGGGCCGGCTAATGAAAAACTGTTTTTT. The encoded protein is CAWSVHRGPANEKLFF.